What follows are 24 T cell receptor beta chains derived from one specimen sequenced in a study of cytomegalovirus exposure and HLA in healthy donors (dated by TCRdb to the late 2010s). The library was obtained by the immunoSEQ multiplex PCR assay. A mixture of 60 forward primers for TCR Vbeta segments and 13 reverse primers for TCR Jbeta segments was used in the multiplex PCR. TCRdb retrieved this table from immuneACCESS and kept in-frame rearrangements only. Not all clones are present; in checked studies, unresolved V genes account for under half, and no reason is known for the remainder. Here the sample has approximately 110,000 clones; 81% occur a single time. Clones ranked in the top ten supply less than 2.5% of the sample. Sample: PBMCs. The receptors come from a young woman in good health and CMV-seronegative.

CDR3 bases: TGTGCCAGCAGAGCTTCAGGGCTTGGCTACACCTTC. This encodes CASRASGLGYTF. V gene TRBV2 combines with J gene TRBJ1-2; perhaps TRBD1 as D (5 bases). The CDR3 is made up of 12 amino acids. V shed 6 bases and J shed 7 bases, with 12 bases lying between them. In germline, CDR1 is SNHLY, CDR2 FYNNEI.

V is TRBV30 and J is TRBJ1-3; perhaps TRBD1 as D (5 bases). V lost 4 bases to trimming and J lost 0 bases, with 13 bases between them. The CDR3 length is 15 residues. Germline CDR1 GTSNPN, CDR2 SVGIG (reference sequence). The CDR3 protein is CAWIPQDLSGNTIYF. For the CDR3, the DNA is TGTGCCTGGATCCCACAGGATCTCTCTGGAAACACCATATATTTT.

V and J are TRBV14 and TRBJ2-1; D gene uncertain. The CDR3 has 16 amino acids. With 0 bases removed from V and 4 bases from J, the gap between germline ends came to 13 bases. Germline CDR1 and CDR2: SGHDN and FVKESK. This CDR3 is CASSQDQRPDYNEQFF. DNA of the CDR3: TGTGCCAGCAGCCAAGACCAGCGTCCCGATTACAATGAGCAGTTCTTC.

The chain is built from TRBV5-1 and TRBJ2-2; 10 nucleotides agree with TRBD2. V shed 0 bases and J 6 bases; nucleotides not matched to a gene: 8. This CDR3 spans 17 amino acids. Germline V gives CDR1 SGHRS, CDR2 YFSETQ. CDR3 bases: TGCGCCAGCAGCTTGGCCCCTCTAGCGGGAGACTCCGGGGAGCTGTTTTTT. It yields the protein CASSLAPLAGDSGELFF.

The rearrangement uses TRBV27 and TRBJ2-6, with TRBD2 as a possible D gene (5 bases). CDR3 length equals 15 residues. Deletions cut 6 bases from V and 4 bases from J, with 13 bases between. Germline CDR1 reads MNHEY; CDR2 reads SMNVEV (reference sequence). CDR3 residues: CASSLTSSGANVLTF. CDR3 nucleotide sequence: TGTGCCAGCAGCCTAACTAGTTCCGGGGCCAACGTCCTGACTTTC.

The chain uses TRBV5-1 and TRBJ2-3; maybe TRBD2 (6 bases). The CDR3 is made up of 14 amino acids. The V gene's germline CDR1 is SGHRS and CDR2 YFSETQ. Trimming took 4 bases from V and 0 from J, leaving 9 bases between them. The chain's CDR3 is CASSPSGSTDTQYF. The CDR3 nucleotides read TGCGCCAGCAGCCCGAGCGGGAGCACAGATACGCAGTATTTT. Based on the CDR3 plus reference TRBV5-1 and TRBJ2-3, the full variable domain is KAGVTQTPRYLIKTRGQQVTLSCSPISGHRSVSWYQQTPGQGLQFLFEYFSETQRNKGNFPGRFSGRQFSNSRSEMNVSTLELGDSALYLCASSPSGSTDTQYFGPGTRLTVL.

The chain has TRBV29-1 and TRBJ2-1, with D possibly being TRBD2 (5 bases). The CDR3 consists of 16 residues. V lost 2 bases and J 7 bases, leaving 21 bases between the germline ends. CDR1 and CDR2 (germline): SQVTM, ANQGSEA. In DNA, the CDR3 is TGCAGCGTTGAACCCCGGCACCGCGGGTGGTCGAATGAGCAGTTCTTC. Amino acids: CSVEPRHRGWSNEQFF.

The J gene is TRBJ2-1, the V gene TRBV6-6; 7 bases line up with TRBD1. Germline V gene sequence: CDR1 MNHNY, CDR2 SVGAGI (reference sequence). The CDR3 covers 16 residues. Trimming cost V 5 bases and J 10 bases; bases outside gene matches: 17. The CDR3 loop is CASSNTKATGHYEQFF. The CDR3 DNA follows: TGTGCCAGCAGTAATACAAAGGCGACAGGGCACTACGAGCAGTTCTTC.

The chain combines TRBV6-5 with TRBJ1-5; D remains unclear. Trimming shortened V by 8 bases and J by 5 bases, and 10 bases separated the two germline ends. The germline gives CDR1 MNHEY, CDR2 SVGAGI. This CDR3 is built from 12 residues. The CDR3 loop is CASRRPDQPQHF. In nucleotides, the CDR3 is TGTGCCAGCCGGAGGCCTGATCAGCCCCAGCATTTT.

V is TRBV7-8 and J is TRBJ1-1; 7 nucleotides line up with TRBD1. CDR3 length: 12 amino acids. The germline gives CDR1 SGHVS, CDR2 FQNEAQ. Trimming took 3 bases from V and 10 from J; bases not matched to a gene: 5. For the CDR3, the DNA is TGTGCCAGCAGCTTCGGGGCAGGGGGAGCTTTCTTT. It yields the protein CASSFGAGGAFF.

The gene calls are TRBV7-8 and TRBJ2-4; D is perhaps TRBD2 (6 bases). Germline V gene lookup returns CDR1 SGHVS and CDR2 FQNEAQ. This CDR3 is built from 18 residues. Trimming removed 1 base at V and 0 bases at J, with 16 bases between. The CDR3 here is CASSLEAARGLAKNIQYF. The DNA of the CDR3 is TGTGCCAGCAGCTTAGAGGCCGCGCGGGGACTAGCCAAAAACATTCAGTACTTC.

This clone was seen a few times. The chain recombines TRBV5-1 with TRBJ2-2, with 7 bases aligning to TRBD2. V was pared by 7 bases and J by 0 bases, with 9 bases of the junction left unmatched. The CDR3 runs to 16 residues. Per the germline V gene, CDR1 is SGHRS and CDR2 is YFSETQ. CDR3 sequence (DNA): TGCGCCAGCGGCGAAACGGGACTACCGAACACCGGGGAGCTGTTTTTT. It codes for CASGETGLPNTGELFF. Based on the CDR3 plus reference TRBV5-1 and TRBJ2-2, the full variable domain is KAGVTQTPRYLIKTRGQQVTLSCSPISGHRSVSWYQQTPGQGLQFLFEYFSETQRNKGNFPGRFSGRQFSNSRSEMNVSTLELGDSALYLCASGETGLPNTGELFFGEGSRLTVL.

The J gene is TRBJ2-5, the V gene TRBV4-1; TRBD1 aligns across 11 bases. V was clipped by 4 bases and J by 5 bases; unmatched bases: 6. Germline V gives CDR1 MGHRA, CDR2 YSYEKL. The CDR3 has 15 amino acids. CDR3 region: CASSLSGQGAETQYF. The CDR3 DNA reads as TGCGCCAGCAGCCTGAGCGGACAGGGGGCCGAGACCCAGTACTTC.

The chain links TRBV7-9 to TRBJ2-7; 14 bases align to TRBD2. This CDR3 is 16 amino acids long. Germline V CDR1 and CDR2: SEHNR, FQNEAQ (reference sequence). Germline trimming cut 5 bases from V and 2 bases from J; bases unmatched to any gene: 5. Here the CDR3 reads CASSPRTSGGTYEQYF. In nucleotides, the CDR3 is TGTGCCAGCAGCCCCCGGACTAGCGGGGGGACCTACGAGCAGTACTTC.

This chain links TRBV21-1 with TRBJ2-7; whether TRBD2, the table's D call, matches the DNA was not checked. TRBV21-1 counts as a pseudogene. CDR3 length: 13 amino acids. CDR3 sequence (DNA): TGTGCCAGCATAAAGCGGGCGTACTACGAGCAGTACTTC. Encoded protein: CASIKRAYYEQYF.

This rearrangement joins TRBV11-2 to TRBJ2-7; a possible D gene is TRBD2 (6 bases). From germline, CDR1 is SGHAT and CDR2 FQNNGV. The CDR3 is 15 residues long. Deletions cut 1 base from V and 2 bases from J, with 12 bases between. CDR3 bases: TGTGCCAGCAGCTTAGTACGGGGGACGACCTACGAGCAGTACTTC. Encoded protein: CASSLVRGTTYEQYF.

The rearrangement links TRBV30 to TRBJ1-3; TRBD1 matches at 7 bases. Germline V gene sequence: CDR1 GTSNPN, CDR2 SVGIG (reference sequence). CDR3 length: 14 residues. V dropped 3 bases and J dropped 4; count of bases not matched to a gene: 6. The CDR3 DNA sequence: TGTGCCTGGAGGGAACAGGGGAAGGGAAACACCATATATTTT. Translating it yields CAWREQGKGNTIYF. Full variable domain (remainder filled in from reference TRBV30 and TRBJ1-3): SQTIHQWPATLVQPVGSPLSLECTVEGTSNPNLYWYRQAAGRGLQLLFYSVGIGQISSEVPQNLSASRPQDRQFILSSKKLLLSDSGFYLCAWREQGKGNTIYFGEGSWLTVV.

V gene TRBV2 combines with J gene TRBJ2-2, with 8 positions matching TRBD1. Germline V lookup: CDR1 SNHLY, CDR2 FYNNEI. The CDR3 covers 14 residues. V shed 6 bases and J 3 bases; nucleotides not matched to a gene: 3. CDR3 residues: CASSGQGYTGELFF. In DNA form, the CDR3 reads TGTGCCAGCAGCGGACAGGGTTACACCGGGGAGCTGTTTTTT.

V usage is TRBV6-6 and J usage is TRBJ1-1; D not resolved. Trimming stripped 6 bases from V and 1 base from J, with 18 bases between. CDR1 MNHNY and CDR2 SVGAGI come from the germline V gene (reference sequence). CDR3 length: 16 residues. In nucleotides, the CDR3 is TGTGCCAGCAGACGGCTTCCCTCGGGGTCGAACACTGAAGCTTTCTTT. The encoded protein is CASRRLPSGSNTEAFF.

This clone was detected only a few times. The V gene is TRBV7-9, the J gene TRBJ2-7; 7 bases align to TRBD1. The CDR3 is made up of 17 amino acids. V dropped 1 base and J dropped 1; count of bases not matched to a gene: 10. Germline CDR1 and CDR2: SEHNR and FQNEAQ (reference sequence). CDR3 sequence (DNA): TGTGCCAGCAGCTTAGGTTCTCCCGGACAGGTTTCCTACGAGCAGTACTTC. Residues: CASSLGSPGQVSYEQYF.

The V gene is TRBV6-5, the J gene TRBJ2-3; maybe TRBD2 (5 bases). Germline CDR1 MNHEY, CDR2 SVGAGI. V was trimmed by 8 bases and J by 0 bases, leaving 15 bases between them. This CDR3 spans 15 amino acids. As DNA, the CDR3 is TGTGCCAGCTCTCGCGGACTGACTAGCACAGATACGCAGTATTTT. It specifies CASSRGLTSTDTQYF.

The J gene is TRBJ1-1, the V gene TRBV4-3, with 7 nucleotides matching TRBD1. Germline V gene data show CDR1 as LGHNA and CDR2 as YSLEER. The V segment lost 3 bases and the J segment 14 bases; nucleotides outside the gene matches: 6. The CDR3 has 11 amino acids. Here the CDR3 reads CASSQGQKTFF. CDR3 DNA: TGCGCCAGCAGCCAGGGACAGAAAACCTTCTTT.

This sequence joins TRBV7-2 and TRBJ2-7; the match to TRBD1 covers 8 bases. Germline V gene data show CDR1 as SGHTA and CDR2 as FQGNSA. The V gene end was trimmed by 5 bases and the J gene end by 5 bases; junction bases not matched to a gene: 11. CDR3 length: 15 residues. The CDR3 sequence is CASSTQTGEVHEQYF. CDR3 DNA: TGTGCCAGCAGCACCCAGACAGGGGAAGTCCACGAGCAGTACTTC.

The chain is built from TRBV28 and TRBJ2-1, with D possibly matching TRBD2 (5 bases). Per germline, CDR1 MDHEN and CDR2 SYDVKM. V lost 2 bases, J lost 4 bases, and 18 bases lay in between. This CDR3 comprises 17 residues. The CDR3 loop is CASSLGLANGLYNEQFF. The CDR3 DNA is TGTGCCAGCAGTTTAGGCCTAGCCAACGGGCTATACAATGAGCAGTTCTTC.